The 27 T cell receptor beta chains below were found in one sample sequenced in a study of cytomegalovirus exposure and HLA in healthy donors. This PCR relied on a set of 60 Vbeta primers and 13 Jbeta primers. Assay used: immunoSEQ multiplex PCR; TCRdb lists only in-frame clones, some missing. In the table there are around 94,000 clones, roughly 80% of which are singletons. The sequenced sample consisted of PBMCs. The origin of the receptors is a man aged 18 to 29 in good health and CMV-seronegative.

Here the CDR3 DNA reads TGTGCCAGCAGTTTAGCTAGCGGGAGGGCTGAGCAGTTCTTC. This sequence encodes CASSLASGRAEQFF. This sequence joins TRBV28 and TRBJ2-1, with 12 bases lining up with TRBD2. The CDR3 covers 14 residues. CDR1 is MDHEN, CDR2 SYDVKM, per germline. V gave up 2 bases and J gave up 9 bases; unmatched junction bases: 2.

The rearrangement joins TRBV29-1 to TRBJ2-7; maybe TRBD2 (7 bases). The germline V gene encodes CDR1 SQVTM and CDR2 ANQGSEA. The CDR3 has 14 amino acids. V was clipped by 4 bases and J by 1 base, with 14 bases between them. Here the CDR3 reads CSVGGGRTSYEQYF. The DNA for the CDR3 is TGCAGCGTTGGGGGGGGCAGGACTTCCTACGAGCAGTACTTC.

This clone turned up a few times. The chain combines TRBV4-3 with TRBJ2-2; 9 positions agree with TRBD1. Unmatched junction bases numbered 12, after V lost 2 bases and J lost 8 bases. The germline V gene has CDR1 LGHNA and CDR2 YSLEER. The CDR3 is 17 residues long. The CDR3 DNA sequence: TGCGCCAGCAGCCAACGTTCTGTGGACAGGGGAGGTGGGGAGCTGTTTTTT. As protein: CASSQRSVDRGGGELFF.

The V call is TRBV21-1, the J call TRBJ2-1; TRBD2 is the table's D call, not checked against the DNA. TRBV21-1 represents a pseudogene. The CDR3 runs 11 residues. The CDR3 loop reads CAREERNEQFF. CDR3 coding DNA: TGTGCCAGAGAGGAACGCAATGAGCAGTTCTTC.

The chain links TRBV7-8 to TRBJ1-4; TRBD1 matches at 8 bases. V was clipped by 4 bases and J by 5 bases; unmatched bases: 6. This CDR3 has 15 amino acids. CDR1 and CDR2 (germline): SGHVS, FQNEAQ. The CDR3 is CASSSNRGRNEKLFF. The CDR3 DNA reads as TGTGCCAGCAGCTCAAACAGGGGGAGAAATGAAAAACTGTTTTTT.

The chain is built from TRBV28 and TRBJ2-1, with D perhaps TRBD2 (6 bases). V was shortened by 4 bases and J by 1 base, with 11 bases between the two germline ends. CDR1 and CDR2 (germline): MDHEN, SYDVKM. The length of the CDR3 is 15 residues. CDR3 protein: CASSSGTVSYNEQFF. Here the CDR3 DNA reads TGTGCCAGCAGTTCCGGGACTGTATCCTACAATGAGCAGTTCTTC.

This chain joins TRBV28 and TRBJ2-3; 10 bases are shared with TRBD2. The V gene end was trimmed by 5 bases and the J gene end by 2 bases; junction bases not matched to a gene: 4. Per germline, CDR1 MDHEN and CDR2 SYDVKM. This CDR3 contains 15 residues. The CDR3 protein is CASSGSGRHTDTQYF. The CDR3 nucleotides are TGTGCCAGCAGTGGTAGCGGGAGGCACACAGATACGCAGTATTTT.

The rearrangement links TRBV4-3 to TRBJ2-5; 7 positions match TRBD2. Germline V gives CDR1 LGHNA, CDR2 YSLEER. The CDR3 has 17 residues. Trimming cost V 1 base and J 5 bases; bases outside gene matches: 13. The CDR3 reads CASSQGGRGHGGETQYF. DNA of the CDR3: TGCGCCAGCAGCCAAGGGGGGAGGGGTCACGGGGGGGAGACCCAGTACTTC.

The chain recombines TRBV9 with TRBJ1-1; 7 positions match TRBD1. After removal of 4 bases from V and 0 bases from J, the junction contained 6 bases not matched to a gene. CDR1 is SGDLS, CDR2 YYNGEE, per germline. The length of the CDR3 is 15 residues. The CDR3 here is CASSPRQGLNTEAFF. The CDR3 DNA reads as TGTGCCAGCAGCCCCCGACAGGGCCTGAACACTGAAGCTTTCTTT.

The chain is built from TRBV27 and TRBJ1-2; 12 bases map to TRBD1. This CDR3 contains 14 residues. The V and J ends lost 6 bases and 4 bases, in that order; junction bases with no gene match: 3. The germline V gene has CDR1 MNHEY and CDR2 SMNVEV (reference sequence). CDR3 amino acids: CASRGQGAGYGYTF. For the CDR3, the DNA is TGTGCCAGCAGGGGACAGGGGGCCGGCTATGGCTACACCTTC.

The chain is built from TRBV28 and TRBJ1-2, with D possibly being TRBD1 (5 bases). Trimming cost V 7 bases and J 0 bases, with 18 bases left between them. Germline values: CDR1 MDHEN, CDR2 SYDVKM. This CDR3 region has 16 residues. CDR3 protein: CASKPGGAKTNYGYTF. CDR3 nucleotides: TGTGCCAGCAAGCCCGGAGGGGCGAAAACTAACTATGGCTACACCTTC.

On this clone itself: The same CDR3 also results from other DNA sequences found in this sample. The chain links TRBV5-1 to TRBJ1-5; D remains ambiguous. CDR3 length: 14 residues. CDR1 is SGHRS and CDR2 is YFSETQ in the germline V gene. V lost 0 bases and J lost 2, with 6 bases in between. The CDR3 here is CASSLGGGNQPQHF. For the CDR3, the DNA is TGCGCCAGCAGCTTGGGGGGAGGCAATCAGCCCCAGCATTTT.

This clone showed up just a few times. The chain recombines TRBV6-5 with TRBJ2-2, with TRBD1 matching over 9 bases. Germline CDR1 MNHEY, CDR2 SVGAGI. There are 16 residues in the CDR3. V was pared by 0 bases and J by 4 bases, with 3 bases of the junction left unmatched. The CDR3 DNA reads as TGTGCCAGCAGTTACTCGAGGGACAGGGCCACCGGGGAGCTGTTTTTT. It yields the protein CASSYSRDRATGELFF.

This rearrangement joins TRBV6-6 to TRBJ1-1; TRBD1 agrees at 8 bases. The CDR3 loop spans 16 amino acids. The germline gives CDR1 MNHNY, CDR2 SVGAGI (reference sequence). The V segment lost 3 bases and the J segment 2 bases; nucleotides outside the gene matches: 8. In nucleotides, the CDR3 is TGTGCCAGCAGTTATATAACAGGGGGATACAACACTGAAGCTTTCTTT. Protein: CASSYITGGYNTEAFF.

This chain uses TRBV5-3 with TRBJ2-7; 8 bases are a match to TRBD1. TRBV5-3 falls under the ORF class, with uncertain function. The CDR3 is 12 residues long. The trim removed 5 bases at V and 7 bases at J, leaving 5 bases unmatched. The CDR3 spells CARRETGGEQYF. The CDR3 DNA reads TGTGCCAGAAGGGAAACAGGGGGTGAGCAGTACTTC.

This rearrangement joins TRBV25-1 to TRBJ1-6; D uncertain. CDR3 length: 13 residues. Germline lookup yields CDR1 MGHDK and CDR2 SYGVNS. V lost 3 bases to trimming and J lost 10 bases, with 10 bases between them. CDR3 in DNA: TGTGCCAGCAGTGAGGGAGCTCGATCACCCCTCCACTTT. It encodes CASSEGARSPLHF.

The CDR3 DNA is TGTGCCAGCAGTTTAAAGGACACCCCCTCCTACAATGAGCAGTTCTTC. Translating gives CASSLKDTPSYNEQFF. The chain couples TRBV27 to TRBJ2-1; the D gene is possibly TRBD1 (5 bases). Germline V gives CDR1 MNHEY, CDR2 SMNVEV (reference sequence). Trimming stripped 2 bases from V and 0 bases from J, with 11 bases between. The CDR3 spans 16 residues.

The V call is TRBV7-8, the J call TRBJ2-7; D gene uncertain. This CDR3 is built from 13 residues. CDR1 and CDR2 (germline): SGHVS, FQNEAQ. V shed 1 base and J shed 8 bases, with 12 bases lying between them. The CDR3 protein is CASSLVAKEQQYF. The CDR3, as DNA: TGTGCCAGCAGCTTAGTGGCTAAGGAGCAGCAGTACTTC.

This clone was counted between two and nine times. The CDR3 sequence is CASSLLVSGTGELFF. The CDR3 region has the DNA TGTGCCAGCAGTTTACTAGTTAGCGGGACCGGGGAGCTGTTTTTT. The V call is TRBV28, the J call TRBJ2-2; 7 positions agree with TRBD2. V shed 2 bases and J 5 bases; nucleotides not matched to a gene: 5. The germline V gene has CDR1 MDHEN and CDR2 SYDVKM. CDR3 length equals 15 residues.

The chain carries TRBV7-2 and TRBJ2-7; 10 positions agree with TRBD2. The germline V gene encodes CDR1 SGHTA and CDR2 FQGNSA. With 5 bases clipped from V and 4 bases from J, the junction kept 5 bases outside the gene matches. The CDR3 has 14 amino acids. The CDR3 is CASSMGLAFYEQYF. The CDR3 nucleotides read TGTGCCAGCAGCATGGGACTAGCGTTTTACGAGCAGTACTTC.

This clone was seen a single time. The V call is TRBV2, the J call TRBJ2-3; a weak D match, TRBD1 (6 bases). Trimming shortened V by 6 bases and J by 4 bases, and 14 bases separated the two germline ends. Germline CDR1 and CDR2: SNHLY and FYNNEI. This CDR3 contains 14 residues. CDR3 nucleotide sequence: TGTGCCAGCAGAGGGGCAGGGGCCCCAGATACGCAGTATTTT. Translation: CASRGAGAPDTQYF.

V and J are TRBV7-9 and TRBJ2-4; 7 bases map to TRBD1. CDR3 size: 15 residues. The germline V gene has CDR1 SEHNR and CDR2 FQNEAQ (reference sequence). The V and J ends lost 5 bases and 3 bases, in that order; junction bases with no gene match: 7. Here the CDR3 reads CASSHDRVGKNIQYF. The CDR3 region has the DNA TGTGCCAGCAGCCATGACAGGGTGGGCAAAAACATTCAGTACTTC.

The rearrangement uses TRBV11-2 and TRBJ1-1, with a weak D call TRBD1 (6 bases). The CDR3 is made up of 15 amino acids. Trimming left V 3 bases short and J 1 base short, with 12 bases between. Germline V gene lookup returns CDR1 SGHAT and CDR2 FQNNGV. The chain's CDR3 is CASSFRVGGNTEAFF. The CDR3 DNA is TGTGCCAGCAGCTTTCGGGTAGGGGGGAACACTGAAGCTTTCTTT.

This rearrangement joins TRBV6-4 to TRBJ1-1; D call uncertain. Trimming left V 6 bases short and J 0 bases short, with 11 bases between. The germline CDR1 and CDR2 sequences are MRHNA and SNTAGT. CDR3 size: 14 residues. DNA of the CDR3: TGTGCCAGCAGGCAGACATTTATGAACACTGAAGCTTTCTTT. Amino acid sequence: CASRQTFMNTEAFF.

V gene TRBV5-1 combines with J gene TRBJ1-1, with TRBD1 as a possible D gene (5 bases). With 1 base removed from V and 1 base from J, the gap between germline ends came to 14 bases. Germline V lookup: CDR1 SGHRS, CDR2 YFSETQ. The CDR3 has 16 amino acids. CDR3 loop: CASSLTSGRRNTEAFF. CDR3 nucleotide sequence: TGCGCCAGCAGCTTGACTTCAGGGCGGAGGAACACTGAAGCTTTCTTT.

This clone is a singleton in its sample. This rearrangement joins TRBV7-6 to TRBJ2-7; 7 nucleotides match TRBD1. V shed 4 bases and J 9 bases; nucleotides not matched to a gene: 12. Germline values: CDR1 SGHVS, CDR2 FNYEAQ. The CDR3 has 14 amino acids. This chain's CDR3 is CASSSRDSLSGQYF. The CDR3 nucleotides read TGTGCCAGCAGCTCCCGGGACAGTCTTTCGGGGCAGTACTTC.

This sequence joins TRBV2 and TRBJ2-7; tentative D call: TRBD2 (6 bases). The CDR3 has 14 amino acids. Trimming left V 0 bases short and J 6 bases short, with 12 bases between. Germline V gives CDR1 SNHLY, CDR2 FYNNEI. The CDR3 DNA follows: TGTGCCAGCAGTGAAGCTCCCCGGGAGATCGAGCAGTACTTC. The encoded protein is CASSEAPREIEQYF.